This TCR beta chain emerged from a study of blood T cell repertoires in COVID-19 (dated by TCRdb to the early 2020s). Study-wide context: The collaborator samples originated in the United States, Italy and Spain and spanned the acute and convalescent phases of COVID-19. The prospective study material was composed of cDNA or gDNA derived from T cells, B-cell-depleted T cells, or PBMCs. Where available, HLA class I and class II types were taken from metadata supplied by the sample provider and were not determined by assay-based typing. The repertoires were released in a freely available public database meant as a resource for research on the immune response to SARS-CoV-2. Subjects who had been exposed to COVID-19, were actively infected with it, or had recovered from it provided the deeply sampled blood TCRbeta repertoires that made up the dataset. Samples came from the ongoing ImmuneRACE study (first 160 participants) plus 1,254 subjects from 6 global collaborators. A de-identified subject ID, COVID-19 status, age in years and sex were almost always included in the sample metadata. The full study reports these points: The amount of clinical and demographic metadata varied by source and participant and was provided uncurated.

The CDR3, from cysteine to phenylalanine, totals 14 residues. Left in the record is the CDR3 DNA by itself, 42 bases read in frame from the first base. V is cut by 2 bases and J by 3 bases, and the space between the germline ends is 12 bases. The germline V gene (reference sequence) provides CDR1 GTSNPN and CDR2 SVGIG. Participants in the prospective study were enrolled through a virtual design, were aged about 18 to 100 years, and lived in 24 United States geographic areas. Cohort assignment in the prospective study relied on participant-reported clinical history from a screening survey and a study questionnaire. A participant counted as exposed if, within 2 weeks of entering the study, that participant had been in contact with someone who had a PCR-confirmed or clinician-diagnosed COVID-19 case. In the prospective study, whole blood, serum and a nasopharyngeal or oropharyngeal swab were collected from each participant by mobile phlebotomists. Over a 2-month period, participants in the prospective study had the option of providing additional blood draws and questionnaires. Before DNA extraction, blood samples from the prospective study were shipped at room temperature or frozen.

As regards this clone: Its antigen is not yet known. No base quality values were provided; no much bigger clone lies one nucleotide off.

TCRbeta CDR3 regions were amplified from genomic DNA by means of the immunoSEQ Assay, a bias-controlled multiplex PCR. The authors' analysis ran thus. Nucleated cell counts per sample were estimated from amplification of reference gene primers within the assay. To quantify the absolute abundance of each unique TCRbeta CDR3 rearrangement, sequence reads were collapsed and filtered. For each sample, productive Simpson clonality was calculated as the square root of Simpson's diversity index over productive rearrangements. Drawn from immuneACCESS, this table holds only the in-frame rearrangements with V and J called that TCRdb kept. Clones are partly lost; checked studies trace under half to an unresolved V gene and leave the rest unexplained. That table is the source of V, J and clone size, and D and trimming were worked out from the DNA. Here the sample has 220,000 or so clones; 90% occur a single time. Approximately 16% of the sample is taken by the ten largest.

Sequences were obtained from PBMCs or T cells enriched from blood (not recorded which). The receptor was isolated from a man aged 25-45 years who had been exposed to COVID-19. The chain joins TRBV30 to TRBJ2-3; tentative D gene TRBD1, with 5 bases matching. The CDR3 amino acid sequence is: CAWSLQELTDTQYF. In nucleotides, the sequence is TGTGCCTGGAGTTTACAGGAACTTACAGATACGCAGTATTTT.